A single sample is the source of the 15 T cell receptor beta chains below, sequenced in a study of OX40 agonist ivuxolimab in advanced cancers. Profiling relied on immunoSEQ multiplex PCR, and the TCRdb table lists in-frame clones only, not all of them. The profile shows some 94,000 clones, 92% of them singletons. The input for sequencing was CD4+ or CD8+ T cells sorted from blood, taken in a trial of the OX40 agonist ivuxolimab. These receptor sequences come from an adult with an advanced solid tumor such as melanoma, head and neck, liver or kidney cancer.

The chain joins TRBV28 to TRBJ2-5, with 11 nucleotides matching TRBD2. The CDR3 spans 15 residues. Germline loops: CDR1 MDHEN, CDR2 SYDVKM. V shed 5 bases, J shed 2 bases, and the junction held 4 bases outside the gene matches. CDR3 sequence (DNA): TGTGCCAGCAGTCCGACTAGCGGGGTTCAAGAGACCCAGTACTTC. Encoded protein: CASSPTSGVQETQYF.

The count of this clone is one. The chain links TRBV5-4 to TRBJ1-2; TRBD1 might be the D (6 bases). The CDR3 length is 14 residues. Germline V lookup: CDR1 SGHNT, CDR2 YYREEE (reference sequence). V dropped 6 bases and J dropped 5 bases, with 17 bases sitting between them. CDR3 coding DNA: TGTGCCAGCACCCCTACAGGGAACTTTTATGGCTACACCTTC. Encoded protein: CASTPTGNFYGYTF. The full variable domain, rest sourced from reference TRBV5-4 and TRBJ1-2, is ETGVTQSPTHLIKTRGQQVTLRCSSQSGHNTVSWYQQALGQGPQFIFQYYREEENGRGNFPPRFSGLQFPNYSSELNVNALELDDSALYLCASTPTGNFYGYTFGSGTRLTVV.

The V and J genes are TRBV19 and TRBJ2-7; 7 bases agree with TRBD2. V lost 6 bases to trimming and J lost 2 bases; unmatched junction nucleotides: 4. The CDR3 totals 13 residues. Germline V CDR1 and CDR2: LNHDA, SQIVND (reference sequence). CDR3 sequence: CASRASGTYEQYF. CDR3 in DNA: TGTGCCAGTAGAGCTAGCGGCACCTACGAGCAGTACTTC.

The chain couples TRBV27 to TRBJ2-3; 9 positions match TRBD1. Looked up from germline, CDR1 is MNHEY and CDR2 is SMNVEV (reference sequence). V shed 3 bases, J shed 0 bases, and the junction held 7 bases outside the gene matches. The CDR3 covers 17 residues. This chain's CDR3 is CASSFLGQGTSTDTQYF. CDR3 DNA sequence: TGTGCCAGCAGTTTTTTGGGACAGGGCACGAGCACAGATACGCAGTATTTT.

For this clone: One end of the junction fails to match germline, which may point to a read error. The chain joins TRBV30 to TRBJ1-3; D is ambiguous. Per the germline V gene, CDR1 is GTSNPN and CDR2 is SVGIG (reference sequence). The CDR3 length is 15 residues. The CDR3 region has the DNA TGTACCGCCCTGAGGACCACGTACTCTGGAAACGCCATATATTTT. Protein: CTALRTTYSGNAIYF.

The rearrangement joins TRBV6-5 to TRBJ1-1; 8 nucleotides match TRBD1. Germline values: CDR1 MNHEY, CDR2 SVGAGI. V lost 5 bases to trimming and J lost 0 bases; unmatched junction nucleotides: 2. The CDR3 is 14 residues long. For the CDR3, the DNA is TGTGCCAGCAGTCCGACAGGGGTGAACACTGAAGCTTTCTTT. Its protein product is CASSPTGVNTEAFF.

This rearrangement joins TRBV7-8 to TRBJ1-6; tentative D call: TRBD1 (5 bases). V lost 1 base, J lost 6 bases, and 10 bases lay in between. Germline V gives CDR1 SGHVS, CDR2 FQNEAQ. The CDR3 has 15 amino acids. The CDR3 nucleotides read TGTGCCAGCAGCTTAGGGGCGACAGTTAATTCACCCCTCCACTTT. Translated, it gives CASSLGATVNSPLHF.

The chain recombines TRBV13 with TRBJ2-7, with unresolved D. V dropped 4 bases and J dropped 9 bases, with 10 bases sitting between them. CDR1 is PRHDT, CDR2 FYEKMQ, per germline (reference sequence). This CDR3 is 11 amino acids long. CDR3 protein: CASSSSARQYF. Written as DNA, the CDR3 is TGTGCCAGCAGCTCCTCTGCTCGGCAGTACTTC. Combining the CDR3 with reference TRBV13 and TRBJ2-7 gives the whole variable domain AAGVIQSPRHLIKEKRETATLKCYPIPRHDTVYWYQQGPGQDPQFLISFYEKMQSDKGSIPDRFSAQQFSDYHSELNMSSLELGDSALYFCASSSSARQYFGPGTRLTVT.

This chain links TRBV5-1 with TRBJ2-6; D not resolved. Germline lookup yields CDR1 SGHRS and CDR2 YFSETQ. There are 14 residues in the CDR3. V shed 2 bases and J shed 3 bases, with 6 bases lying between them. CDR3 sequence (DNA): TGCGCCAGCAGCTTAGGAAGTGGGGCCAACGTCCTGACTTTC. This translates into CASSLGSGANVLTF.

V usage is TRBV9 and J usage is TRBJ1-5, with D hard to call. Per the germline V gene, CDR1 is SGDLS and CDR2 is YYNGEE. Trimming left V 0 bases short and J 4 bases short, with 11 bases between. This CDR3 region has 15 residues. CDR3 protein: CASSVGVGANQPQHF. The CDR3 region has the DNA TGTGCCAGCAGCGTAGGAGTGGGTGCTAATCAGCCCCAGCATTTT. Complete variable domain (other parts from reference TRBV9 and TRBJ1-5): DSGVTQTPKHLITATGQRVTLRCSPRSGDLSVYWYQQSLDQGLQFLIQYYNGEERAKGNILERFSAQQFPDLHSELNLSSLELGDSALYFCASSVGVGANQPQHFGDGTRLSIL.

The chain is built from TRBV6-1 and TRBJ2-1; D is tentatively TRBD1 or TRBD2 (5 bases each). CDR1 MNHNS and CDR2 SASEGT come from the germline V gene. This CDR3 is built from 16 residues. Between the trimmed V and J ends, which lost 1 base and 8 bases, there was a span of 18 bases. The CDR3, as DNA: TGTGCCAGCAGTGAAGAGGGGAGACGTCCCGACGATGAGCAGTTCTTC. It specifies CASSEEGRRPDDEQFF.

V and J are TRBV29-1 and TRBJ1-2, with no clear D. V was clipped by 6 bases and J by 4 bases, with 18 bases between them. The CDR3 covers 14 residues. CDR1 is SQVTM, CDR2 ANQGSEA, per germline. The CDR3 is CSVAGPRGFYGYTF. The CDR3 DNA follows: TGCAGCGTGGCTGGACCGCGGGGATTCTATGGCTACACCTTC.

The rearrangement links TRBV5-5 to TRBJ2-1; 10 nucleotides agree with TRBD2. CDR1 is SGHKS and CDR2 is YYEKEE in the germline V gene (reference sequence). The ends lost 2 bases at V and 13 bases at J; junction bases unmatched: 12. The CDR3 is 15 amino acids. In nucleotides, the CDR3 is TGTGCCAGCAGCTTTGTCTTGGCTAGCGGGAGTGCCCAGTTCTTC. It specifies CASSFVLASGSAQFF. Full variable domain (rest looked up from reference TRBV5-5 and TRBJ2-1): DAGVTQSPTHLIKTRGQQVTLRCSPISGHKSVSWYQQVLGQGPQFIFQYYEKEERGRGNFPDRFSARQFPNYSSELNVNALLLGDSALYLCASSFVLASGSAQFFGPGTRLTVL.

This chain links TRBV6-5 with TRBJ1-2; 10 nucleotides line up with TRBD1. Germline V gene sequence: CDR1 MNHEY, CDR2 SVGAGI. Trimming took 4 bases from V and 6 from J; bases not matched to a gene: 5. The CDR3 length is 14 residues. The CDR3 DNA sequence: TGTGCCAGCAGTTTTACTGGGACAGGGGATGGCTACACCTTC. Translation: CASSFTGTGDGYTF.

The V call is TRBV5-1, the J call TRBJ2-7; 8 nucleotides align to TRBD2. Germline assignment: CDR1 SGHRS and CDR2 YFSETQ. The CDR3 sequence is 15 residues long. V lost 5 bases and J lost 0; bases outside the gene matches: 7. As DNA, the CDR3 is TGCGCCAGCAGTCTAAGCGGGGGAATCTCCTACGAGCAGTACTTC. Its translation: CASSLSGGISYEQYF.